Listed below are T cell receptor beta chains from one sample, sequenced in a study of cytomegalovirus exposure and HLA in healthy donors. Sequencing used immunoSEQ multiplex PCR; TCRdb keeps in-frame clones, though not all of them. Among some 150,000 clones, about 75% were seen once, and the ten largest hold 5% to 8%. Input material: PBMCs. These TCRs come from a middle-aged man in good health and CMV-seropositive. Each CDR3 is given without its conserved first and last residue. The order of the fields is J gene, V gene, CDR3 protein.

j_call: TRBJ1-5; v_call: TRBV30; cdr3_aa: AWSGGYDQPQH
j_call: TRBJ1-2; v_call: TRBV30; cdr3_aa: AWRGTGGIYGYT
j_call: TRBJ2-1; v_call: TRBV11-2; cdr3_aa: ASSPPLAAAYNEQF
j_call: TRBJ2-7; v_call: TRBV15; cdr3_aa: ATRGGFGYEQY
j_call: TRBJ1-4; v_call: TRBV18; cdr3_aa: ASSRGTGDEKLF
j_call: TRBJ1-1; v_call: TRBV18; cdr3_aa: ASVRTGNTEAF
j_call: TRBJ2-4; v_call: TRBV5-1; cdr3_aa: ASSLWTTGENIQY
j_call: TRBJ1-1; v_call: TRBV5-6; cdr3_aa: ASSLGGRGTEAF
j_call: TRBJ2-1; v_call: TRBV5-1; cdr3_aa: ASSVGSGSSDNEQF
j_call: TRBJ1-1; v_call: TRBV4-1; cdr3_aa: ASSQAGRKNTEAF
j_call: TRBJ2-7; v_call: TRBV7-2; cdr3_aa: ASSSPGQGGFREQY
j_call: TRBJ2-2; v_call: TRBV6-4; cdr3_aa: ASSEGLHTGELF
j_call: TRBJ2-3; v_call: TRBV7-2; cdr3_aa: ASSLAGGPTDTQY
j_call: TRBJ1-1; v_call: TRBV6-1; cdr3_aa: ASSGRRTVLNTEAF
j_call: TRBJ2-3; v_call: TRBV19; cdr3_aa: ASSREGERGTDTQY
j_call: TRBJ1-1; v_call: TRBV5-1; cdr3_aa: ASSLVMGGAHTEAF
j_call: TRBJ2-5; v_call: TRBV10-1; cdr3_aa: ASKSGGAWETQY
j_call: TRBJ2-5; v_call: TRBV5-7; cdr3_aa: ASSPPPGRGEETQY
j_call: TRBJ2-1; v_call: TRBV11-3; cdr3_aa: ASSFRLAGGTNNEQF
j_call: TRBJ2-7; v_call: TRBV13; cdr3_aa: ASSPVGGSGSYEQY
j_call: TRBJ2-5; v_call: TRBV9; cdr3_aa: ASSRSGTGETQY
j_call: TRBJ1-1; v_call: TRBV6-5; cdr3_aa: ASSRFGQGDAF
j_call: TRBJ2-1; v_call: TRBV15; cdr3_aa: ATSRLNEQF
j_call: TRBJ2-7; v_call: TRBV7-9; cdr3_aa: ASKGLDYEQY
j_call: TRBJ2-3; v_call: TRBV19; cdr3_aa: ASSTSSTDTQY
j_call: TRBJ2-1; v_call: TRBV9; cdr3_aa: ASSEGVGRDEQF
j_call: TRBJ2-7; v_call: TRBV7-9; cdr3_aa: ASSLREGLEQY
j_call: TRBJ1-2; v_call: TRBV4-2; cdr3_aa: ASSQDWEDRRYGYT
j_call: TRBJ2-7; v_call: TRBV7-9; cdr3_aa: ASSSQDRDGYEQY
j_call: TRBJ2-1; v_call: TRBV13; cdr3_aa: ASQRTRRNEQF
j_call: TRBJ1-5; v_call: TRBV6-5; cdr3_aa: ASRTGDSNQPQH
j_call: TRBJ2-7; v_call: TRBV11-2; cdr3_aa: ASSPRRGGIGEQY
j_call: TRBJ2-3; v_call: TRBV11-3; cdr3_aa: ASSLIPLADYTDTQY
j_call: TRBJ2-1; v_call: TRBV19; cdr3_aa: ASSAGTYSYNEQF
j_call: TRBJ2-7; v_call: TRBV7-3; cdr3_aa: ASNTGLAGDEQY
j_call: TRBJ1-4; v_call: TRBV6-1; cdr3_aa: ASSDLRGGTEKLF
j_call: TRBJ2-7; v_call: TRBV7-8; cdr3_aa: ASGTGILYEQY
j_call: TRBJ1-4; v_call: TRBV19; cdr3_aa: TTEDTNEKLF
j_call: TRBJ2-7; v_call: TRBV7-2; cdr3_aa: ASSLGAFPYEQY
j_call: TRBJ1-2; v_call: TRBV9; cdr3_aa: ASSVEQGFRGYT
j_call: TRBJ1-1; v_call: TRBV9; cdr3_aa: ASSVDGSWNTEAF
j_call: TRBJ1-4; v_call: TRBV29-1; cdr3_aa: SVMTDSYEKLF
j_call: TRBJ2-7; v_call: TRBV7-9; cdr3_aa: ASSLEGVEQY
j_call: TRBJ1-1; v_call: TRBV7-8; cdr3_aa: ASSLVGTGGTEAF
j_call: TRBJ2-7; v_call: TRBV11-3; cdr3_aa: ASSLEVSEQY
j_call: TRBJ1-1; v_call: TRBV7-8; cdr3_aa: ASSSHRENTEAF
j_call: TRBJ2-5; v_call: TRBV7-8; cdr3_aa: ASSFSGEETQY